This TCR beta chain emerged from a study of blood T cell repertoires in COVID-19. The wider study: T cells, B-cell-depleted T cells, or PBMCs provided the cDNA or gDNA that served as material.

This clone appeared a single time. Per the authors' pipeline: Estimated nucleated cell counts came from reference gene primer amplification. Assay: immunoSEQ multiplex PCR; the TCRdb copy retains only in-frame clones and omits some. V and J calls plus clone size are reproduced from that table; the DNA served to infer D and trimming. The table lists fewer than 350,000 clones, roughly nine tenths of them singletons. There are 12 residues in the CDR3. Trimming shortened V by 3 bases and J by 4 bases, and 7 bases separated the two germline ends. The participants were between about 18 and 90 years old and came from roughly 25 US areas. Cohorts were based on clinical histories the participants reported.

The sequencing input was PBMCs or T cells enriched from blood (not recorded which). The gene calls are TRBV12-3 or TRBV12-4 and TRBJ2-7; D is possibly TRBD1 (5 bases). The TCR originated in a woman aged 40-49 years who had recovered from COVID-19. Written as DNA, the CDR3 is TGTGCCAGCAGTTTGGGGCAGTACGAGCAGTACTTC. The encoded protein is CASSLGQYEQYF.